These 6 T cell receptor beta chains originate from one sample sequenced in a study of cytomegalovirus exposure and HLA in healthy donors. Both 60 Vbeta primers and 13 Jbeta primers went into the PCR. The method was immunoSEQ multiplex PCR; TCRdb's version includes in-frame clones alone and lacks a portion of them. The table shows around 110,000 clones, with 9% to 10% occurring only once. Sequencing input: PBMCs. These receptors were taken from a young man in good health and CMV-seronegative.

The table lists this clone with a few counts. The chain combines TRBV4-1 with TRBJ2-1; 13 nucleotides align to TRBD2. The J segment lost 13 bases and the V segment lost 6 bases, leaving 9 bases of the junction unmatched. CDR1 and CDR2 (germline): MGHRA, YSYEKL. The CDR3 runs 14 residues. CDR3 sequence: CASRGGLAGATQFF. DNA for the CDR3: TGCGCCAGCAGGGGAGGACTAGCGGGGGCCACCCAGTTCTTC.

This clone was seen a few times. V is TRBV5-1 and J is TRBJ2-4; D unclear. The V and J ends lost 0 bases and 0 bases respectively, with 10 bases between them. CDR3 length: 16 residues. Germline V CDR1 and CDR2: SGHRS, YFSETQ. CDR3 protein: CASSLGGNLAKNIQYF. The CDR3 nucleotides read TGCGCCAGCAGCTTGGGAGGTAACCTAGCCAAAAACATTCAGTACTTC.

The chain joins TRBV28 to TRBJ2-7; possibly TRBD2 for D (5 bases). Between the trimmed V and J ends, which lost 6 bases and 4 bases, there was a span of 16 bases. Germline loops: CDR1 MDHEN, CDR2 SYDVKM. The CDR3 length is 14 residues. Here the CDR3 DNA reads TGTGCCAGCAGCCGCGGGCCCGTGGGGTACGAGCAGTACTTC. The encoded protein is CASSRGPVGYEQYF.

The V gene is TRBV6-1, the J gene TRBJ2-6; TRBD1 might be the D (6 bases). This CDR3 has 14 amino acids. V shed 7 bases and J shed 2 bases, with 9 bases lying between them. Germline V gene data show CDR1 as MNHNS and CDR2 as SASEGT. CDR3 in DNA: TGTGCCAGCACAGGGGTTCCTGGGGCCAACGTCCTGACTTTC. The encoded protein is CASTGVPGANVLTF.

The chain joins TRBV19 to TRBJ1-2; the match to TRBD1 covers 7 bases. The germline V gene has CDR1 LNHDA and CDR2 SQIVND (reference sequence). The ends lost 5 bases at V and 8 bases at J; junction bases unmatched: 14. The CDR3 covers 15 residues. In nucleotides, the CDR3 is TGTGCCAGTAGTGCCAAGTCGACGGGACAGCTCGGCTACACCTTC. It codes for CASSAKSTGQLGYTF.

This clone appeared a few times. The genes are TRBV9 and TRBJ2-1, with a weak D call TRBD2 (6 bases). Trimming pared 4 bases from V and 4 bases from J, leaving 12 bases between. Germline loops: CDR1 SGDLS, CDR2 YYNGEE. The CDR3 sequence is 14 residues long. The CDR3: CASSFGTDYNEQFF. The DNA for the CDR3 is TGTGCCAGCAGCTTTGGGACTGATTACAATGAGCAGTTCTTC.